The sequence of this T cell receptor beta chain was determined in a study of lymphopenia after photon versus proton radiotherapy. Profiled with immunoSEQ multiplex PCR; TCRdb holds only in-frame clones, not every one. The top ten hold roughly a quarter of the sample, which has 24,000 or so clones, approximately 84% seen once. The clonotype originates from a middle-aged man with gastric cancer. The sequences come from peripheral blood, collected from a patient treated with photon-based radiotherapy.

CDR3 coding DNA: TGTGCCAGCAGCCAAGCCACAGGGTTGGGCTACGAGCAGTACTTC. As protein: CASSQATGLGYEQYF. This rearrangement joins TRBV4-2 to TRBJ2-7, with D possibly TRBD1 on 6 matching bases. The V end was cut by 1 base, the J end by 3 bases, with 13 bases between. CDR3 length equals 15 residues. CDR1 is LGHNA, CDR2 YNFKEQ, per germline.